Here is one T cell receptor beta chain with its context. Participant age was about 18 to 95 years, and participants resided in roughly 25 US areas. From germline, CDR1 is LNHDA and CDR2 SQIVND (reference sequence). V was clipped by 9 bases and J by 4 bases; unmatched bases: 3. The CDR3 runs to 12 residues. In the original workflow: Amplification of reference gene primers provided the estimated nucleated cell counts. Sequencing used immunoSEQ multiplex PCR; TCRdb keeps in-frame clones, though not all of them. Clone size and the V and J calls come from that table; the DNA yielded D and trimming. Of some 100,000 clones listed, around 86% are singletons. This sample was included in a study of blood T cell repertoires in COVID-19. On the study more broadly: Material from acute and convalescent COVID-19 was sourced from the United States, Italy and Spain. PBMCs, B-cell-depleted T cells, or T cells were the source of the cDNA or gDNA that made up the material.

This receptor was identified in a woman in her fifties or sixties who had recovered from COVID-19. V and J are TRBV19 and TRBJ2-1, with 7 bases that match TRBD1. The sequencing input was PBMCs or T cells enriched from blood (not recorded which). The DNA for the CDR3 is TGTGCCAGCTGGGACAGATACAATGAGCAGTTCTTC. Translating it yields CASWDRYNEQFF.